Described below is a single T cell receptor beta chain sequence and its context. Its antigen remains unknown. The data are from a study of graft-versus-host responses after intestinal transplantation. Whole-study results and caveats: Levels of circulating GvH clones at their peak were associated with early post-transplant HvG declines.

This CDR3 contains 15 residues. CDR1 and CDR2 from the germline V gene are SGHDN and FVKESK. Trimming pared 1 base from V and 2 bases from J, leaving 12 bases between. The assay was immunoSEQ multiplex PCR, and TCRdb's table has in-frame clones only and misses some. Among about 110,000 clones, approximately 86% were seen once, and the ten largest hold 0.71%. Here the sequenced sample was unstimulated CD4+ T cells sorted from spleen or lymph node cells, taken before transplant. The receptor was isolated from a human donor who was the organ donor for an intestinal transplant. The rearrangement joins TRBV14 to TRBJ2-7; D is possibly TRBD1 (5 bases). DNA for the CDR3: TGTGCCAGCAGCCAAGGTTTTGCAGGGACCTACGAGCAGTACTTC. Translation: CASSQGFAGTYEQYF.